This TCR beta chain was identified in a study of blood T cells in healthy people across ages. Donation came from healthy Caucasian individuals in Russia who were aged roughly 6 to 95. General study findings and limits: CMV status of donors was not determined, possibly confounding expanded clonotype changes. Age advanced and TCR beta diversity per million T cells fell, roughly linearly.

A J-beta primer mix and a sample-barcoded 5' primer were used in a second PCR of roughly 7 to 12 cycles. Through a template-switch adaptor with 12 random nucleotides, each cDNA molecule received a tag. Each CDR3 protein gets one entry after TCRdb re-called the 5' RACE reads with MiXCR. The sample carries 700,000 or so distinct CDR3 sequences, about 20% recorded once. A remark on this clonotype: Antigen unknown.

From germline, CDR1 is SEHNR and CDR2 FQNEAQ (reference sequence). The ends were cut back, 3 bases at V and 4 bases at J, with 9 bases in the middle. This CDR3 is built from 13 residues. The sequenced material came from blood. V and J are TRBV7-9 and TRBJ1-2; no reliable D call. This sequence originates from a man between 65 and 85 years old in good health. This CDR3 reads CASSFVSGYGYTF. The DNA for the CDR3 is TGTGCCAGCAGCTTCGTGTCAGGCTATGGCTACACCTTC. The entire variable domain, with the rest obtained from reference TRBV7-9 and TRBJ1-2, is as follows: DTGVSQNPRHKITKRGQNVTFRCDPISEHNRLYWYRQTLGQGPEFLTYFQNEAQLEKSRLLSDRFSAERPKGSFSTLEIQRTEQGDSAMYLCASSFVSGYGYTFGSGTRLTVV.